These 20 T cell receptor beta chains share one sample of origin, sequenced in a study of blood T cell repertoires in COVID-19. Only in-frame clones appear in the TCRdb table, and some are missing; sequencing was by immunoSEQ multiplex PCR. The profile shows about 56,000 clones, under 90% of them singletons. Sequencing input: peripheral blood. Every receptor here comes from a woman older than 75 with acute or convalescent COVID-19.

The sample holds a few counts of this clone. J is TRBJ2-5 and V is TRBV5-6, with 7 bases matching TRBD2. The germline gives CDR1 SGHDT, CDR2 YYEEEE. The CDR3 runs to 16 residues. V lost 0 bases to trimming and J lost 4 bases; unmatched junction nucleotides: 9. CDR3 sequence (DNA): TGTGCCAGCAGCTTGGTGACGGGGGGTTTTTCAGAGACCCAGTACTTC. This gives the protein CASSLVTGGFSETQYF.

The chain carries TRBV10-3 and TRBJ2-1; D is uncertain. The V gene's germline CDR1 is ENHRY and CDR2 SYGVKD. V shed 3 bases and J shed 6 bases, with 6 bases lying between them. The CDR3 covers 12 residues. The CDR3 nucleotides read TGTGCCATCAGTGAAAGCCGCAATGAGCAGTTCTTC. It encodes CAISESRNEQFF.

The chain joins TRBV2 to TRBJ2-5, with D tentatively TRBD1 (6 bases). V lost 6 bases to trimming and J lost 4 bases, with 18 bases between them. Germline-derived CDR1 and CDR2 are SNHLY and FYNNEI. The CDR3 loop spans 15 amino acids. CDR3 DNA: TGTGCCAGCAGACCCGGGACACTTCTCGGAGAGACCCAGTACTTC. Its translation: CASRPGTLLGETQYF.

The V call is TRBV5-1, the J call TRBJ2-7; 9 nucleotides match TRBD1. Losses at the gene ends were 6 bases for V and 1 base for J; bases not matched to a gene: 8. Germline V gene lookup returns CDR1 SGHRS and CDR2 YFSETQ. The CDR3 loop spans 15 amino acids. The CDR3 sequence: CASNSGTGLSYEQYF. For the CDR3, the DNA is TGCGCCAGCAATTCCGGGACAGGGCTTTCCTACGAGCAGTACTTC.

In its sample, this clone was seen a few times. The chain links TRBV18 to TRBJ2-2, with D perhaps TRBD1 (6 bases). Per the germline V gene, CDR1 is KGHSH and CDR2 is LQKENI. CDR3 length: 15 residues. V lost 6 bases to trimming and J lost 1 base, with 12 bases between them. The CDR3 nucleotides are TGTGCCAGCTCCCGCCCGGGACAGAACACCGGGGAGCTGTTTTTT. It specifies CASSRPGQNTGELFF.

Turning to this clone: A read error may account for a junction end that differs from germline. The chain has TRBV29-1 and TRBJ1-1; maybe TRBD1 (5 bases). Germline assignment: CDR1 SQVTM and CDR2 ANQGSEA. The CDR3 is 13 residues long. The CDR3 DNA is TGCAGCGCTGAAGATGGGGGGGACACTGAAGCTTTCTTT. It yields the protein CSAEDGGDTEAFF.

The gene calls are TRBV25-1 and TRBJ1-5, with 7 bases aligning to TRBD1. V gave up 4 bases and J gave up 2 bases; unmatched junction bases: 11. Germline CDR1 MGHDK, CDR2 SYGVNS. CDR3 size: 17 residues. The CDR3 here is CASSGGQGGSGNQPQHF. The CDR3 coding sequence is TGTGCCAGCAGTGGGGGGCAGGGGGGTTCTGGCAATCAGCCCCAGCATTTT.

This clone was seen once. CDR3 coding DNA: TGTGCCAGCAGCCATACGCTAGCGGGGAAGGATACGCAGTATTTT. This sequence encodes CASSHTLAGKDTQYF. The V and J genes are TRBV3-1 (or the pseudogene TRBV3-2) and TRBJ2-3; 9 bases agree with TRBD2. Looked up from germline, CDR1 is LGHDT and CDR2 is YNNKEL (reference sequence). With V trimmed by 3 bases and J by 6 bases, 7 bases remained unmatched. The length of the CDR3 is 15 residues.

The rearrangement uses TRBV19 and TRBJ1-1; possibly TRBD1 for D (5 bases). Germline V gene sequence: CDR1 LNHDA, CDR2 SQIVND (reference sequence). Between the trimmed V and J ends, which lost 6 bases and 6 bases, there was a span of 14 bases. The CDR3 has 13 residues. CDR3 DNA: TGTGCCAGTAGAAAGATCGGGGGAGCTGAAGCTTTCTTT. Residues: CASRKIGGAEAFF.

The chain combines TRBV11-2 with TRBJ1-6; D remains ambiguous. The CDR3 loop spans 15 amino acids. Trimming stripped 5 bases from V and 6 bases from J, with 14 bases between. Germline CDR1 SGHAT, CDR2 FQNNGV. The CDR3 nucleotides are TGTGCCAGCAGCCGGGATGTCTTGGGTAATTCACCCCTCCACTTT. It codes for CASSRDVLGNSPLHF.

The rearrangement uses TRBV20-1 and TRBJ2-2; 8 bases are shared with TRBD1. The CDR3 consists of 16 residues. J lost 4 bases, V lost 3 bases, and 10 bases had no gene match. Germline CDR1 reads DFQATT; CDR2 reads SNEGSKA (reference sequence). This chain's CDR3 is CSASPIDRGLTGELFF. The CDR3 DNA follows: TGCAGTGCTAGTCCTATTGACAGGGGTCTCACCGGGGAGCTGTTTTTT.

V gene TRBV5-1 combines with J gene TRBJ1-3, with no clear D. Germline V lookup: CDR1 SGHRS, CDR2 YFSETQ. V was pared by 2 bases and J by 3 bases, with 9 bases between. The CDR3 is made up of 14 amino acids. The CDR3 here is CASSLGGGGNTIYF. The CDR3 nucleotides read TGCGCCAGCAGCTTAGGAGGCGGTGGAAACACCATATATTTT.

This clone was counted a single time. The chain is built from TRBV6-5 and TRBJ1-2; D gene uncertain. The CDR3 totals 14 residues. Germline V gene lookup returns CDR1 MNHEY and CDR2 SVGAGI. The germline V and J ends were trimmed by 6 bases and 3 bases, with 14 bases remaining between them. The CDR3 sequence: CASSDDMTDYGYTF. The CDR3 region has the DNA TGTGCCAGCAGCGATGACATGACGGACTATGGCTACACCTTC.

The V call is TRBV5-1, the J call TRBJ1-5; D is ambiguous. Trimming took 3 bases from V and 2 from J, leaving 9 bases between them. Germline-derived CDR1 and CDR2 are SGHRS and YFSETQ. The CDR3 is made up of 14 amino acids. CDR3 sequence (DNA): TGCGCCAGCAGCTCTGGAGGTGGCAATCAGCCCCAGCATTTT. Translation: CASSSGGGNQPQHF.

This clone was seen only a few times. The chain links TRBV5-1 to TRBJ1-6, with D possibly being TRBD1 (6 bases). The CDR3 length is 15 residues. In germline, CDR1 is SGHRS, CDR2 YFSETQ. Trimming removed 2 bases from V and 7 bases from J, with 13 bases in between. The CDR3 is CASSFNSQGNSPLHF. The CDR3 DNA reads as TGCGCCAGCAGCTTCAATTCACAGGGAAATTCACCCCTCCACTTT.

This clone was detected only once. Here the CDR3 reads CASSPEDSRRGYTF. The CDR3 DNA follows: TGTGCCAGCAGTCCGGAGGACAGCCGACGGGGCTACACCTTC. The chain couples TRBV5-4 to TRBJ1-2; D possibly corresponds to TRBD1 (6 bases). V was clipped by 5 bases and J by 8 bases, with 19 bases between them. The V gene's germline CDR1 is SGHNT and CDR2 YYREEE (reference sequence). The CDR3 contains 14 residues.

The chain has TRBV20-1 and TRBJ2-5, with D possibly being TRBD1 (5 bases). Germline V gene sequence: CDR1 DFQATT, CDR2 SNEGSKA (reference sequence). V lost 3 bases, J lost 1 base, and 9 bases lay in between. The CDR3 contains 13 residues. This CDR3 is CSASGDSQETQYF. CDR3 in DNA: TGCAGTGCTAGTGGCGACAGCCAAGAGACCCAGTACTTC.

This rearrangement joins TRBV19 to TRBJ2-2; perhaps TRBD1 as D (5 bases). CDR3 length: 15 residues. The germline V gene encodes CDR1 LNHDA and CDR2 SQIVND (reference sequence). The V and J ends lost 3 bases and 5 bases respectively, with 13 bases between them. In nucleotides, the CDR3 is TGTGCCAGTAGTATTGGAGCAGGGTATACCGGGGAGCTGTTTTTT. It is translated as CASSIGAGYTGELFF. Variable domain in full (rest from reference TRBV19 and TRBJ2-2): DGGITQSPKYLFRKEGQNVTLSCEQNLNHDAMYWYRQDPGQGLRLIYYSQIVNDFQKGDIAEGYSVSREKKESFPLTVTSAQKNPTAFYLCASSIGAGYTGELFFGEGSRLTVL.

This chain links TRBV11-3 with TRBJ1-2; possibly TRBD1 for D (5 bases). The germline CDR1 and CDR2 sequences are SGHNT and YENEEA. The length of the CDR3 is 14 residues. Between the trimmed V and J ends, which lost 1 base and 1 base, there was a span of 7 bases. Here the CDR3 DNA reads TGTGCCAGCAGCTTAGGGGGCAGTAACTATGGCTACACCTTC. This gives the protein CASSLGGSNYGYTF.

This clone was picked up a small number of times. The chain combines TRBV30 with TRBJ1-5, with D maybe TRBD1 (6 bases). CDR1 is GTSNPN, CDR2 SVGIG, per germline (reference sequence). CDR3 length equals 13 residues. V gave up 4 bases and J gave up 2 bases, with 9 bases separating them. The CDR3 loop reads CAWTGDGNQPQHF. The CDR3 bases are TGTGCCTGGACAGGGGATGGCAATCAGCCCCAGCATTTT.